This T cell receptor (beta chain) was profiled in a study of T-cell reconstitution after alpha-beta-depleted transplantation in children. As it was prepared, the TCRbeta library received unique molecular identifiers. TCRdb ran MiXCR on the PCR reads and lists one entry per CDR3 protein. This table holds 75,000 to 90,000 distinct CDR3 sequences, 13% to 15% found once. In regard to this clonotype: Its antigen is still unknown.

Overall study results and limits: Expanded clones from the graft, numbering several hundred, reportedly supplied alpha-beta T cells about two months after transplant. When one year had passed after transplant, most T-cell counts and diversity came from newly produced T cells.

Trimming cost V 5 bases and J 2 bases, with 11 bases left between them. Per germline, CDR1 SGHRS and CDR2 YFSETQ. CDR3 length equals 14 residues. The starting material was PBMCs, mostly from graft donor cells, obtained 180 days after TCRalphabeta/CD19-depleted stem cell transplant. This TCR was recovered from a male patient aged 2 to 9 who had a stem cell transplant for acute lymphoblastic leukemia, so the T cells may come from the graft donor. The rearrangement joins TRBV5-1 to TRBJ1-3; TRBD1 is a possible D gene (6 bases). CDR3 region: CASRAGDTGNTIYF. CDR3 DNA sequence: TGCGCCAGCAGGGCAGGGGATACTGGAAACACCATATATTTT.